This passage covers 30 T cell receptor beta chains from one sample sequenced in a study of cytomegalovirus exposure and HLA in healthy donors. The PCR had 60 Vbeta and 13 Jbeta primers. Clones were sequenced by immunoSEQ multiplex PCR, and TCRdb holds only the in-frame ones, with some missing. Its table records more than 40,000 clones. The sequenced sample was PBMCs. Every receptor here comes from a male donor in good health and CMV-seronegative.

The chain joins TRBV5-1 to TRBJ2-7, with D hard to call. CDR1 and CDR2 from the germline V gene are SGHRS and YFSETQ. The CDR3 is 12 amino acids. The V end lost 3 bases, the J end lost 2 bases, and 6 bases lay between the germline ends. CDR3: CASSSSAYEQYF. The CDR3 nucleotides read TGCGCCAGCAGCTCAAGCGCCTACGAGCAGTACTTC.

The CDR3 loop reads CASSPRTDRTGELFF. DNA of the CDR3: TGCGCCAGCAGCCCTCGGACAGATCGCACCGGGGAGCTGTTTTTT. J is TRBJ2-2 and V is TRBV5-1; D is possibly TRBD1 (6 bases). This CDR3 contains 15 residues. Trimming left V 4 bases short and J 4 bases short, with 14 bases between. Looked up from germline, CDR1 is SGHRS and CDR2 is YFSETQ. The whole variable domain, filled in from reference TRBV5-1 and TRBJ2-2, reads KAGVTQTPRYLIKTRGQQVTLSCSPISGHRSVSWYQQTPGQGLQFLFEYFSETQRNKGNFPGRFSGRQFSNSRSEMNVSTLELGDSALYLCASSPRTDRTGELFFGEGSRLTVL.

The DNA of the CDR3 is TGTGCCAGCAGCAGGCGACAGGTACGAAGAGGCCTTGCTGAAAAACTGTTTTTT. This codes for CASSRRQVRRGLAEKLFF. V and J are TRBV7-6 and TRBJ1-4; TRBD1 is a possible D gene (6 bases). The CDR3 extends over 18 amino acids. The germline V and J ends were trimmed by 5 bases and 7 bases, with 26 bases remaining between them. The germline V gene encodes CDR1 SGHVS and CDR2 FNYEAQ.

The chain has TRBV5-8 and TRBJ2-5; 9 bases line up with TRBD1. CDR3 length: 14 residues. From germline, CDR1 is SGHTS and CDR2 YDEGEE. Trimming took 4 bases from V and 5 from J; bases not matched to a gene: 6. CDR3 residues: CASSNWDREETQYF. The CDR3 nucleotides are TGTGCCAGCAGCAACTGGGACAGGGAGGAGACCCAGTACTTC.

This chain uses TRBV6-6 with TRBJ1-5; 8 nucleotides match TRBD1. J gave up 2 bases and V 6 bases, and 0 bases lay outside the gene matches. CDR3 length: 13 residues. The germline gives CDR1 MNHNY, CDR2 SVGAGI (reference sequence). The CDR3 coding sequence is TGTGCCAGCAGGGACAGGGGCAATCAGCCCCAGCATTTT. It translates to CASRDRGNQPQHF.

The genes are TRBV4-1 and TRBJ2-7, with TRBD1 matching 8 bases. The CDR3 spans 15 residues. V gave up 0 bases and J gave up 2 bases; unmatched junction bases: 3. Germline loops: CDR1 MGHRA, CDR2 YSYEKL. The DNA for the CDR3 is TGCGCCAGCAGCCAAGACAGGGGGCCCACCTACGAGCAGTACTTC. It encodes CASSQDRGPTYEQYF.

The rearrangement uses TRBV15 and TRBJ1-1; 9 bases are shared with TRBD1. The ends lost 5 bases at V and 1 base at J; junction bases unmatched: 14. Germline assignment: CDR1 LNHNV and CDR2 YYDKDF (reference sequence). The CDR3 covers 18 residues. The CDR3 is CATSGSRDRALKNTEAFF. As DNA, the CDR3 is TGTGCCACCAGCGGATCCCGGGACAGGGCTTTGAAGAACACTGAAGCTTTCTTT.

The chain uses TRBV9 and TRBJ2-3; 7 bases agree with TRBD2. The length of the CDR3 is 16 residues. Trimming took 0 bases from V and 3 from J; bases not matched to a gene: 7. CDR1 is SGDLS and CDR2 is YYNGEE in the germline V gene. The CDR3 is CASSVASSGATDTQYF. In DNA form, the CDR3 reads TGTGCCAGCAGCGTAGCCTCTAGCGGAGCTACAGATACGCAGTATTTT. Supplemented by reference TRBV9 and TRBJ2-3, the full variable domain reads DSGVTQTPKHLITATGQRVTLRCSPRSGDLSVYWYQQSLDQGLQFLIQYYNGEERAKGNILERFSAQQFPDLHSELNLSSLELGDSALYFCASSVASSGATDTQYFGPGTRLTVL.

The rearrangement uses TRBV15 and TRBJ2-3; 9 bases are shared with TRBD2. V lost 0 bases and J lost 6; bases outside the gene matches: 7. This CDR3 is 16 amino acids long. Germline CDR1 reads LNHNV; CDR2 reads YYDKDF (reference sequence). The CDR3 DNA reads as TGTGCCACCAGCAGAGATCGGGCGGGGGGGCCCGATACGCAGTATTTT. This encodes CATSRDRAGGPDTQYF.

This chain uses TRBV30 with TRBJ1-2, with no clear D. Germline assignment: CDR1 GTSNPN and CDR2 SVGIG (reference sequence). This CDR3 spans 10 amino acids. V lost 7 bases and J lost 13, with 16 bases in between. CDR3: CASDTDLPTF. CDR3 nucleotides: TGTGCCTCTGACACGGACTTACCCACCTTC.

The chain recombines TRBV2 with TRBJ2-1; perhaps TRBD1 as D (5 bases). The germline V gene encodes CDR1 SNHLY and CDR2 FYNNEI. Between the trimmed V and J ends, which lost 11 bases and 6 bases, there was a span of 11 bases. The CDR3 sequence is 11 residues long. DNA for the CDR3: TGTGCCGGAGTAACAGGCAATGAGCAGTTCTTC. It translates to CAGVTGNEQFF. The whole variable domain, filled in from reference TRBV2 and TRBJ2-1, reads EPEVTQTPSHQVTQMGQEVILRCVPISNHLYFYWYRQILGQKVEFLVSFYNNEISEKSEIFDDQFSVERPDGSNFTLKIRSTKLEDSAMYFCAGVTGNEQFFGPGTRLTVL.

The CDR3 protein is CASTLGTGGNSPLHF. CDR3 DNA: TGTGCCAGTACCCTGGGGACAGGGGGAAATTCACCCCTCCACTTT. J is TRBJ1-6 and V is TRBV19; 11 nucleotides line up with TRBD1. Germline assignment: CDR1 LNHDA and CDR2 SQIVND (reference sequence). The CDR3 extends over 15 amino acids. V trimming: 7 bases; J trimming: 7 bases; junction bases outside the gene matches: 6.

V is TRBV19 and J is TRBJ1-1, with TRBD1 matching over 10 bases. Germline assignment: CDR1 LNHDA and CDR2 SQIVND (reference sequence). The CDR3 has 16 amino acids. The J segment lost 0 bases and the V segment lost 8 bases, leaving 9 bases of the junction unmatched. In nucleotides, the CDR3 is TGTGCCAGTTTCGAGCGACAGGGGGCGGTGAACACTGAAGCTTTCTTT. Translated, it gives CASFERQGAVNTEAFF.

The chain employs TRBV7-2 and TRBJ2-5; TRBD2 matches 12 bases. The V segment lost 1 base and the J segment 5 bases; nucleotides outside the gene matches: 5. The CDR3 contains 16 residues. CDR1 and CDR2 from the germline V gene are SGHTA and FQGNSA. CDR3 sequence (DNA): TGTGCCAGCAGCTTAGGAGTTCTAGCGGGGGGGGAGACCCAGTACTTC. As protein: CASSLGVLAGGETQYF. Using reference TRBV7-2 and TRBJ2-5 for the parts outside the CDR3, the full variable domain is GAGVSQSPSNKVTEKGKDVELRCDPISGHTALYWYRQSLGQGLEFLIYFQGNSAPDKSGLPSDRFSAERTGGSVSTLTIQRTQQEDSAVYLCASSLGVLAGGETQYFGPGTRLLVL.

This chain links TRBV5-4 with TRBJ2-3; 12 bases are shared with TRBD2. The V segment lost 3 bases and the J segment 6 bases; nucleotides outside the gene matches: 2. Germline-derived CDR1 and CDR2 are SGHNT and YYREEE (reference sequence). CDR3 length: 14 amino acids. In DNA, the CDR3 is TGTGCCAGCAGCTGGACTAGCGGGGCCGATACGCAGTATTTT. It codes for CASSWTSGADTQYF.

The CDR3 DNA follows: TGTGCCAGCAGTTACTTGAACTCCTATGGCTACACCTTC. It codes for CASSYLNSYGYTF. The chain has TRBV6-6 and TRBJ1-2; D is unclear. Per germline, CDR1 MNHNY and CDR2 SVGAGI (reference sequence). The CDR3 extends over 13 amino acids. The V end was cut by 1 base, the J end by 4 bases, with 7 bases between.

The chain uses TRBV7-2 and TRBJ1-4, with unresolved D. With 5 bases removed from V and 4 bases from J, the gap between germline ends came to 14 bases. Per germline, CDR1 SGHTA and CDR2 FQGNSA. The CDR3 contains 15 residues. The CDR3 sequence is CASSLGGSLNEKLFF. In DNA, the CDR3 is TGTGCCAGCAGCCTCGGTGGGAGTCTTAATGAAAAACTGTTTTTT.

The chain is built from TRBV5-1 and TRBJ2-5, with 9 positions matching TRBD2. Germline-derived CDR1 and CDR2 are SGHRS and YFSETQ. Trimming cost V 4 bases and J 5 bases; bases outside gene matches: 9. The CDR3 sequence is 15 residues long. CDR3 nucleotide sequence: TGCGCCAGCAGCAGAAGCGGGGGGTCCGAGGAGACCCAGTACTTC. Encoded protein: CASSRSGGSEETQYF.

The V and J genes are TRBV6-5 and TRBJ1-1, with 9 nucleotides matching TRBD1. The junction had 6 bases not matched to a gene; V was cut back by 5 bases and J by 5 bases. There are 14 residues in the CDR3. CDR1 and CDR2 from the germline V gene are MNHEY and SVGAGI. The CDR3 is CASSATGGRTEAFF. The CDR3 nucleotides read TGTGCCAGCAGTGCGACAGGGGGAAGAACTGAAGCTTTCTTT.

The J gene is TRBJ1-3, the V gene TRBV6-5; TRBD1 agrees at 8 bases. V shed 5 bases and J 8 bases; nucleotides not matched to a gene: 8. In germline, CDR1 is MNHEY, CDR2 SVGAGI. CDR3 length: 14 residues. DNA of the CDR3: TGTGCCAGCAGTCCCAAGGACAGGGTCGACACCATATATTTT. Encoded protein: CASSPKDRVDTIYF.

V and J are TRBV7-9 and TRBJ1-1; no firm D call. CDR3 length: 14 residues. Germline CDR1 is SEHNR and CDR2 is FQNEAQ (reference sequence). Trimming cost V 3 bases and J 5 bases, with 13 bases left between them. CDR3 region: CASSLDLAGTEAFF. The CDR3 DNA is TGTGCCAGCAGCTTGGACCTGGCGGGAACTGAAGCTTTCTTT. Looking up the rest from reference TRBV7-9 and TRBJ1-1 gives the full variable domain: DTGVSQNPRHKITKRGQNVTFRCDPISEHNRLYWYRQTLGQGPEFLTYFQNEAQLEKSRLLSDRFSAERPKGSFSTLEIQRTEQGDSAMYLCASSLDLAGTEAFFGQGTRLTVV.

The J gene is TRBJ2-3, the V gene TRBV7-3; 10 nucleotides align to TRBD2. Germline V gene sequence: CDR1 SGHTA, CDR2 FQGTGA. This CDR3 spans 15 amino acids. V lost 5 bases to trimming and J lost 7 bases; unmatched junction nucleotides: 9. CDR3: CASSIIAGGSNTQYF. As DNA, the CDR3 is TGTGCCAGCAGCATAATAGCGGGGGGCTCGAATACGCAGTATTTT.

CDR3 sequence: CASSISGGLTGELFF. In DNA form, the CDR3 reads TGTGCCAGCAGCATTAGCGGGGGTTTAACCGGGGAGCTGTTTTTT. The chain links TRBV11-2 to TRBJ2-2, with 9 bases lining up with TRBD2. V was clipped by 5 bases and J by 5 bases; unmatched bases: 6. The germline V gene encodes CDR1 SGHAT and CDR2 FQNNGV. The CDR3 loop spans 15 amino acids.

The rearrangement uses TRBV6-5 and TRBJ2-7, with D possibly being TRBD1 (6 bases). Germline CDR1 and CDR2: MNHEY and SVGAGI. CDR3 length equals 15 residues. With 0 bases removed from V and 0 bases from J, the gap between germline ends came to 9 bases. The CDR3 coding sequence is TGTGCCAGCAGTTACTCGGGGGCCATCTCCTACGAGCAGTACTTC. This sequence encodes CASSYSGAISYEQYF.

The rearrangement uses TRBV7-9 and TRBJ1-2, with unresolved D. Germline loops: CDR1 SEHNR, CDR2 FQNEAQ (reference sequence). The V gene lost 5 bases and the J gene lost 5 bases, with 15 bases spanning the gap. This CDR3 contains 14 residues. The CDR3 sequence: CASSPGGRTYGYTF. CDR3 bases: TGTGCCAGCAGCCCAGGAGGACGGACGTATGGCTACACCTTC.

V is TRBV4-1 and J is TRBJ2-5; no reliable D call. Trimming removed 2 bases at V and 3 bases at J, with 13 bases between. This CDR3 contains 15 residues. CDR1 and CDR2 (germline): MGHRA, YSYEKL. The CDR3, as DNA: TGCGCCAGCAGCCAAAGTTTCCAGTCAGAAGAGACCCAGTACTTC. Translation gives CASSQSFQSEETQYF.

This chain joins TRBV7-2 and TRBJ1-1; D may be TRBD1 (6 bases). The germline CDR1 and CDR2 sequences are SGHTA and FQGNSA. V lost 6 bases to trimming and J lost 10 bases, with 15 bases between them. There are 12 residues in the CDR3. The CDR3 loop reads CASSRTQGSAFF. CDR3 sequence (DNA): TGTGCCAGCAGTCGGACACAGGGATCAGCTTTCTTT.

This clone ranks as medium-sized (0.01 to 0.1%) in terms of frequency. The J gene is TRBJ1-1, the V gene TRBV4-1; D is unclear. Germline V gene lookup returns CDR1 MGHRA and CDR2 YSYEKL. This CDR3 contains 14 residues. Trimming took off 2 bases at V and 1 base at J, with 8 bases between the two ends. The CDR3 region has the DNA TGCGCCAGCAGCCAACTTGACTGGAACACTGAAGCTTTCTTT. Residues: CASSQLDWNTEAFF.

The V call is TRBV4-1, the J call TRBJ1-5; TRBD1 is a possible D gene (5 bases). This CDR3 spans 16 amino acids. The V end was cut by 4 bases, the J end by 0 bases, with 13 bases between. CDR1 is MGHRA and CDR2 is YSYEKL in the germline V gene. In nucleotides, the CDR3 is TGCGCCAGCAGCCCCTTGGGGGGACCTAGCAATCAGCCCCAGCATTTT. Its protein product is CASSPLGGPSNQPQHF.

V is TRBV4-1 and J is TRBJ1-1; D call uncertain. The germline CDR1 and CDR2 sequences are MGHRA and YSYEKL. V was trimmed by 2 bases and J by 0 bases, leaving 4 bases between them. The CDR3 runs 13 residues. The CDR3 region is CASSQQVNTEAFF. The DNA of the CDR3 is TGCGCCAGCAGCCAACAGGTGAACACTGAAGCTTTCTTT.